Presented here are 5 T cell receptor beta chains from one specimen sequenced in a study of T cell responses to AZD1222 COVID-19 vaccine. The protocol was immunoSEQ multiplex PCR, while the TCRdb copy is restricted to in-frame clones and leaves out a portion. The data show 100,000 to 150,000 clones, about 88% seen once. The sample was peripheral blood, taken on day 0 of AZD1222 vaccination. The receptor set was obtained from an adult in good health.

The rearrangement links TRBV6-5 to TRBJ2-1; D call uncertain. The V end lost 8 bases, the J end lost 12 bases, and 20 bases lay between the germline ends. Per germline, CDR1 MNHEY and CDR2 SVGAGI. This CDR3 comprises 13 residues. CDR3 amino acids: CASLLPATMRQFF. CDR3 DNA sequence: TGTGCCAGCCTCCTCCCGGCTACAATGAGGCAGTTCTTC.

This CDR3 is CASSRRPPGLTEAFF. The CDR3, as DNA: TGTGCCAGCAGCCGCAGGCCCCCCGGGCTCACTGAAGCTTTCTTT. The chain links TRBV5-8 to TRBJ1-1; D remains ambiguous. The germline CDR1 and CDR2 sequences are SGHTS and YDEGEE. Trimming removed 4 bases from V and 4 bases from J, with 17 bases in between. This CDR3 comprises 15 residues.

The J gene is TRBJ2-5, the V gene TRBV2; TRBD1 matches at 9 bases. Germline CDR1 reads SNHLY; CDR2 reads FYNNEI. The CDR3 is 14 amino acids. The V segment lost 6 bases and the J segment 6 bases; nucleotides outside the gene matches: 8. The chain's CDR3 is CASSPRGQGQTQYF. In nucleotides, the CDR3 is TGTGCCAGCAGCCCCCGAGGACAGGGGCAGACCCAGTACTTC.

The chain carries TRBV5-8 and TRBJ1-3; tentative D call: TRBD1 (6 bases). The CDR3 has 16 amino acids. With 5 bases removed from V and 0 bases from J, the gap between germline ends came to 15 bases. Germline loops: CDR1 SGHTS, CDR2 YDEGEE. The CDR3 here is CASRGARGSSGNTIYF. The DNA of the CDR3 is TGTGCCAGCAGGGGGGCCAGGGGTTCCTCTGGAAACACCATATATTTT.

The chain links TRBV6-5 to TRBJ2-3; 8 bases map to TRBD1. The CDR3 runs 15 residues. Losses at the gene ends were 6 bases for V and 2 bases for J; bases not matched to a gene: 7. CDR1 MNHEY and CDR2 SVGAGI come from the germline V gene. CDR3 DNA sequence: TGTGCCAGCAGAGCCGGGACAGGTACCACAGATACGCAGTATTTT. This gives the protein CASRAGTGTTDTQYF.